These 9 T cell receptor beta chains were all obtained from the same sample, sequenced in a study of T cell responses to AZD1222 COVID-19 vaccine. Only in-frame clones appear in the TCRdb table, and some are missing; sequencing was by immunoSEQ multiplex PCR. The sample lists approximately 18,000 clones; approximately 80% were seen once. The specimen was peripheral blood, collected 28 days after the second AZD1222 dose. These receptor sequences come from an adult who received the AZD1222 COVID-19 vaccine.

The J gene is TRBJ1-4, the V gene TRBV4-3; D perhaps matches TRBD1 (6 bases). Trimming pared 1 base from V and 7 bases from J, leaving 16 bases between. Germline CDR1 LGHNA, CDR2 YSLEER. The CDR3 has 16 residues. As DNA, the CDR3 is TGCGCCAGCAGCCAAGGGGCCAGGGGTCGGCCTGAAAAACTGTTTTTT. Translated, it gives CASSQGARGRPEKLFF.

This clone was observed a handful of times. The chain uses TRBV27 and TRBJ1-5, with D perhaps matching TRBD1 (5 bases). CDR3 length: 13 residues. V lost 11 bases, J lost 7 bases, and 18 bases lay in between. Germline values: CDR1 MNHEY, CDR2 SMNVEV (reference sequence). CDR3 DNA sequence: TGTGCCCACAGTTGGGGCAGGGTGCAGCCCCAGCATTTT. This codes for CAHSWGRVQPQHF.

DNA for the CDR3: TGTGCCAGCAGTTTAAGGGCTAGCCCCGTTTACGAGCAGTTCTTC. Protein: CASSLRASPVYEQFF. The chain couples TRBV27 to TRBJ2-1, with a tentative D call TRBD2 (5 bases). CDR1 and CDR2 from the germline V gene are MNHEY and SMNVEV (reference sequence). V lost 2 bases, J lost 10 bases, and 18 bases lay in between. This CDR3 has 15 residues.

V is TRBV4-3 and J is TRBJ1-6, with 9 nucleotides matching TRBD1. The germline gives CDR1 LGHNA, CDR2 YSLEER. V dropped 0 bases and J dropped 10; count of bases not matched to a gene: 7. This CDR3 is 16 amino acids long. DNA of the CDR3: TGCGCCAGCAGCCAAGATTCGGACAGGGGAGGCTCACCCCTCCACTTT. Encoded protein: CASSQDSDRGGSPLHF.

This chain's CDR3 is CASTFNSEETQYF. The DNA for the CDR3 is TGTGCCAGCACCTTCAACAGCGAAGAGACCCAGTACTTC. The chain combines TRBV11-2 with TRBJ2-5, with D unresolved. The CDR3 consists of 13 residues. V shed 7 bases and J shed 3 bases, with 12 bases lying between them. Germline V gives CDR1 SGHAT, CDR2 FQNNGV.

This clone has only a few counts. The V gene is TRBV19, the J gene TRBJ1-1; D possibly corresponds to TRBD1 (6 bases). This CDR3 contains 12 residues. The V gene lost 6 bases and the J gene lost 1 base, with 6 bases spanning the gap. Germline loops: CDR1 LNHDA, CDR2 SQIVND (reference sequence). CDR3 sequence (DNA): TGTGCCAGTAGGACAGGGAACACTGAAGCTTTCTTT. Protein sequence: CASRTGNTEAFF.

The rearrangement uses TRBV4-1 and TRBJ1-1; no clear D gene. Germline CDR1 is MGHRA and CDR2 is YSYEKL. V was cut by 4 bases and J by 4 bases, with 13 bases left in between. CDR3 length: 14 amino acids. The CDR3 protein is CASSRGPSRTEAFF. CDR3 sequence (DNA): TGCGCCAGCAGCCGCGGGCCTTCGCGCACTGAAGCTTTCTTT.

The chain carries TRBV6-5 and TRBJ2-3, with 8 nucleotides matching TRBD1. V lost 9 bases and J lost 0; bases outside the gene matches: 8. The germline gives CDR1 MNHEY, CDR2 SVGAGI. The CDR3 sequence is 15 residues long. This CDR3 is CASHDRGSSTDTQYF. The DNA of the CDR3 is TGTGCCAGTCATGACAGGGGTTCTAGCACAGATACGCAGTATTTT.

The V gene is TRBV12-3 or TRBV12-4, the J gene TRBJ1-4; D not resolved. The CDR3 sequence is 12 residues long. Trimming pared 3 bases from V and 10 bases from J, leaving 9 bases between. The CDR3 DNA follows: TGTGCCAGCAGTTTCTTACAGTCAAAACTGTTTTTT. Its protein is CASSFLQSKLFF.